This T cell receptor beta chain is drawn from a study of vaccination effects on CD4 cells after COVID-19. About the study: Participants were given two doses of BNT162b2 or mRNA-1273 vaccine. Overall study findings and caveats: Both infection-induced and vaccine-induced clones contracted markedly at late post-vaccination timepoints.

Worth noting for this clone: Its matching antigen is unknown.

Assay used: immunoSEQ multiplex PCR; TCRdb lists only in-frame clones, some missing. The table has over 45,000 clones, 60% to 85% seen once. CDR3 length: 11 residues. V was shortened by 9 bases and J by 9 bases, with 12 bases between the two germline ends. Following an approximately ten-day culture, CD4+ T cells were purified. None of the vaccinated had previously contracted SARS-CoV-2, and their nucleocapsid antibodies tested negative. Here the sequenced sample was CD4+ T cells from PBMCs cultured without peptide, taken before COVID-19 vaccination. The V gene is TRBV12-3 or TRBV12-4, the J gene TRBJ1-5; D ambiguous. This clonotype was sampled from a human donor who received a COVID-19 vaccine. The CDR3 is CASGKFGPQHF. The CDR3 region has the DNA TGTGCCAGTGGGAAGTTTGGGCCCCAGCATTTT.